These T cell receptor beta chains were read from a single sample in a study of CD8+CD57+ T cells in acquired aplastic anemia. Each CDR3 protein gets one entry after TCRdb re-called the reads with MiXCR. Of under 350,000 distinct CDR3 sequences listed, roughly 53% are singletons. The source material was sorted CD4+, CD8+, or CD8+CD57+ T cells (not recorded which) from PBMCs. The receptors were gathered from a human donor with aplastic anemia. The CDR3 runs from the conserved cysteine through the conserved F or W. The D gene is left open where the match is weak. Only some rows state a clone size, as once, few, many or a class for expanded clones.

TRBJ2-7,.,.,TRBV6-2/TRBV6-3,TGTGCCGGACGACGCTCAGGGGGGTACGAGCAGTACTTC,CAGRRSGGYEQYF
TRBJ2-2,.,.,TRBV10-3,TGTGCCATCAGTGACTCCAGCAAGCCCTCCCCCGGGGAGCTGTTTTTT,CAISDSSKPSPGELFF
TRBJ2-7,.,.,TRBV5-5,TGTGCCAGCGCGGACAGAACCTACGAGCAGTACTTC,CASADRTYEQYF
TRBJ2-5,TRBD1,.,TRBV7-9,TGTACCAGCAGCCCTACAGGGGGCGGAGAGACCCAGTACTTC,CTSSPTGGGETQYF
TRBJ1-2,.,.,TRBV2,TGTGCCAGCAGTGAGGGGGGCCGGGGGATCTATGGCTACACCTTC,CASSEGGRGIYGYTF
TRBJ2-2,.,few,TRBV5-1,TGCGCCAGCAGCTGGGGGGTGAACACCGGGGAGCTGTTTTTT,CASSWGVNTGELFF
TRBJ2-2,TRBD1,many,TRBV5-1,TGCGCCAGCAGCACGGGGGACAGGTCGACCGGGGAGCTGTTTTTT,CASSTGDRSTGELFF
TRBJ2-7,TRBD1,.,TRBV7-9,TGTGCCAGCAGCGCGACAGGGAACCCCTCCTACGAGCAGTACTTC,CASSATGNPSYEQYF
TRBJ2-7,.,.,TRBV29-1,TGCAGCGTTGAAACAGCTCCGTACGAGCAGTACTTC,CSVETAPYEQYF
TRBJ2-7,TRBD1,.,TRBV20-1,TGCAGTTCAGACAGGGGCTATGGCGGGGAGCAGTACTTC,CSSDRGYGGEQYF
TRBJ2-1,TRBD2,.,TRBV5-1,TGCGCCAGCAGCTCAATGACTAGCGGTCATGAGCAGTTCTTC,CASSSMTSGHEQFF
TRBJ2-5,.,.,TRBV5-1,TGCGCCAGCAGCCCCGATTATGAGACCCAGTACTTC,CASSPDYETQYF
TRBJ2-5,.,few,TRBV7-9,TGTGCCAGCAGCTGGGTGGGCCGGGGTCAAGAGACCCAGTACTTC,CASSWVGRGQETQYF
TRBJ1-3,.,many,TRBV25-1,TGTGCCAGCAGCGGCGGCGTCTCTGGAAACACCATATATTTT,CASSGGVSGNTIYF
TRBJ2-7,TRBD2,.,TRBV19,TGTGCCAGTAGTACTTACCTAGCGGGAGGACCCGAGCAGTACTTC,CASSTYLAGGPEQYF
TRBJ1-1,.,few,TRBV2,TGTGCCAGCAGTGTAACAGGGTCGAACACTGAAGCTTTCTTT,CASSVTGSNTEAFF
TRBJ2-7,TRBD2,.,TRBV10-2,TGCGCCACCTACGGGACTAGCGGGAGAATGGCCGTCGAGCAGTACTTC,CATYGTSGRMAVEQYF
TRBJ1-3,.,many,TRBV6-1,TGTGCCAGCAGTGAAGCGGAGGGTCGGGGGAGTCGGAACACCATATATTTT,CASSEAEGRGSRNTIYF
TRBJ1-5,.,.,TRBV7-8,TGTGCCAGCAGCTTCACGGACGGAAATCAGCCCCAGCATTTT,CASSFTDGNQPQHF
TRBJ2-2,TRBD2,.,TRBV13,TGTGCCAGCAGCGTACAGGGACTAGGCGGGGAGCTGTTTTTT,CASSVQGLGGELFF
TRBJ1-1,.,.,TRBV10-2,TGCGCCAGCAGTGCGTACAGGGAATACACTGAAGCTTTCTTT,CASSAYREYTEAFF
TRBJ1-2,.,.,TRBV20-1,TGCAGTGCTAGAGTTTCCGGTGTGGAACATGGCTACACCTTC,CSARVSGVEHGYTF
TRBJ2-2,.,many,TRBV12-3/TRBV12-4,TGTGCCAGCAGTTTCGGGAGTACCGGGGAGCTGTTTTTT,CASSFGSTGELFF
TRBJ2-1,TRBD2,.,TRBV7-9,TGTGCCAGCAGTTCCGGGGGTAGCGGGAGTATCTACAATGAGCAGTTCTTC,CASSSGGSGSIYNEQFF
TRBJ2-7,TRBD1,.,TRBV29-1,TGCAGCGTTGGGAGTAGGACAGGCTCCTACGAGCAGTACTTC,CSVGSRTGSYEQYF
TRBJ1-2,.,.,TRBV7-8,TGTGCCAGCAGCTTGAAGGGAAACTATGGCTACACCTTC,CASSLKGNYGYTF
TRBJ1-5,.,.,TRBV15,TGTGCCACCAGTGAGTTCTCTAGCAATCAGCCCCAGCATTTT,CATSEFSSNQPQHF
TRBJ2-5,TRBD2,once,TRBV12-3/TRBV12-4,TGTGCCAGCAGTCCTAGCGGGAATGAGGAGACCCAGTACTTC,CASSPSGNEETQYF
TRBJ1-2,.,many,TRBV3-1,TGTGCCAGCAGCCCCTGGGGGGACTATGGCTACACCTTC,CASSPWGDYGYTF
TRBJ2-3,.,many,TRBV6-5,TGTGCCAGCAGTTACGGGACACCTACCACAGATACGCAGTATTTT,CASSYGTPTTDTQYF
TRBJ2-3,TRBD2,.,TRBV5-6,TGTGCCAGCAGCTTGAGGGGCGGGAGGGCCATTCTTGCAGATACGCAGTATTTT,CASSLRGGRAILADTQYF
TRBJ1-1,TRBD1,many,TRBV9,TGTGCCAGCTCTGGATCCGGACAGGGTTGGACTGAAGCTTTCTTT,CASSGSGQGWTEAFF
TRBJ2-7,TRBD2,many,TRBV6-6,TGTGCCAGCAGGGACGCCGGGACTAGCGACTACGAGCAGTACTTC,CASRDAGTSDYEQYF
TRBJ2-3,TRBD1,.,TRBV5-6,TGTGCCAGCAGCCCCCGGGACAGGTCCACAGATACGCAGTATTTT,CASSPRDRSTDTQYF
TRBJ1-6,.,few,TRBV9,TGTGCCAGCAGCCCCGGGACACGAGATAATTCACCCCTCCACTTT,CASSPGTRDNSPLHF
TRBJ1-2,.,.,TRBV2,TGTGCCAGCAGTGGACTTGGACAGAAATATGGCTACACCTTC,CASSGLGQKYGYTF
TRBJ1-1,.,.,TRBV7-9,TGTGCCAGCAGCCGACTAGGCTCGAACACTGAAGCTTTCTTT,CASSRLGSNTEAFF
TRBJ2-3,.,.,TRBV29-1,TGCAGCGTCGGGGGACACACAGATACGCAGTATTTT,CSVGGHTDTQYF
TRBJ2-5,.,.,TRBV2,TGCGCCAGCAGCGCCCCGCCCGTCCAAGAGACCCAGCACTTC,CASSAPPVQETQHF
TRBJ1-6,TRBD1,.,TRBV2,TGTGCCAGCACCCGCAGGCAGGGGGCAGGGGGTAATTCACCCCTCCACTTT,CASTRRQGAGGNSPLHF
TRBJ1-1,.,.,TRBV2,TGTGCCAGCAGTGAAGAACCCCCGGGACCGCGGTTCGAAGCTTTCTTT,CASSEEPPGPRFEAFF
TRBJ1-4,TRBD1,.,TRBV7-8,TGTGCCAGCAGCTTCGGACAGGCTAATGAAAAACTGTTTTTT,CASSFGQANEKLFF
TRBJ2-7,.,many,TRBV27,TGTGCCAGCAGTTTACGACAGTCCTACGAGCAGTACTTC,CASSLRQSYEQYF
TRBJ1-5,TRBD1,.,TRBV19,TGTGCCAGTAGTTCTCGACTGACAGGGATGGGTGGGCAGCCCCAGCATTTT,CASSSRLTGMGGQPQHF
TRBJ2-7,.,.,TRBV10-3,TGTGCCAGCAGCCTTAGGGCCCACGAGCAGTACTTC,CASSLRAHEQYF
TRBJ1-1,.,.,TRBV7-3,TGTGCCACAGCAGGGGATACTGAAGCTTTCTTT,CATAGDTEAFF
TRBJ2-2,.,.,TRBV2,TGTGCCAGCCCCAGAGATATACGAACCGGGGAGCTGTTTTTT,CASPRDIRTGELFF
TRBJ2-1,TRBD2,many,TRBV20-1,TGCAGTGCTAGGAGGCGGGAGAGTTACAATGAGCAGTTCTTC,CSARRRESYNEQFF
TRBJ2-5,.,many,TRBV5-8,TGTGCCAGCAGCCTCCGTGGCGGAGAGACCCAGTACTTC,CASSLRGGETQYF
TRBJ2-3,.,.,TRBV10-3,TGTGCCATCAGTGTGGGAACAGGGAGGGGCACAGATACGCAGTATTTT,CAISVGTGRGTDTQYF
TRBJ1-2,TRBD1,.,TRBV4-3,TGCGCCAGCAGCCAAGGACAGGGGGCTAACTATGGCTACACCTTC,CASSQGQGANYGYTF
TRBJ2-1,TRBD2,.,TRBV24-1,TGTGCCACCAGCGGCGGGGGAGGATACAATGAGCAGTTCTTC,CATSGGGGYNEQFF
TRBJ2-4,.,.,TRBV13,TGCGCCAGCAGCTTGGAACCGGGGATACCCAAAAACATTCAGTACTTC,CASSLEPGIPKNIQYF
TRBJ1-5,.,.,TRBV15,TGTGCCACCAGCATGGGACCTACGATGTCTAAGCCCCGGCATTTT,CATSMGPTMSKPRHF
TRBJ1-1,.,many,TRBV7-2,TGTGCCAGCAGCTTAGCTTACAGGAAGACGGGCACTGAAGCTTTCTTT,CASSLAYRKTGTEAFF
TRBJ1-4,TRBD1,many,TRBV6-5,TGTGCCAGCAGATCCGGACAGGGTGGTCGAAAACTGTTTTTT,CASRSGQGGRKLFF
TRBJ2-7,TRBD2,.,TRBV7-7,TGCGCCAGCAGCCAACTAGCGGGGGAGCAGTACTTC,CASSQLAGEQYF
TRBJ2-4,.,.,TRBV5-6,TGTGCCAGCAGCCCACCATCCGAACAGGGAAAGTACTTC,CASSPPSEQGKYF
TRBJ2-1,.,.,TRBV20-1,TGCAGTGCTAGAGAGTTGGGGATCGACAGCAAATCCTACAATGAGCAGTTCTTC,CSARELGIDSKSYNEQFF